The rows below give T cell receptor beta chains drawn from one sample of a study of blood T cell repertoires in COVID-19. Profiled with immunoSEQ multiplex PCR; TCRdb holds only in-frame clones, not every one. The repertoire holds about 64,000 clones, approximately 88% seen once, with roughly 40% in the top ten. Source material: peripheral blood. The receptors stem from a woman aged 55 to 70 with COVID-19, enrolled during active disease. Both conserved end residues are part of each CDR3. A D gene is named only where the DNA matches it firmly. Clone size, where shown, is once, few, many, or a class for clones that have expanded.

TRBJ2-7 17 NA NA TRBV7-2 CASSLALTRESSYEQYF TGTGCCAGCAGCTTAGCCCTTACTAGGGAGAGCTCCTACGAGCAGTACTTC
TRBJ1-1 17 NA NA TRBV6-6 CASSPMLPGVMNTEAFF TGTGCCAGCAGTCCCATGCTTCCGGGGGTAATGAACACTGAAGCTTTCTTT
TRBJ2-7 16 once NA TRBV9 CASSGPSETGGYEQYF TGTGCCAGCAGCGGACCCTCCGAGACAGGAGGATACGAGCAGTACTTC
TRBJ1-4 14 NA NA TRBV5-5 CASSRGGWREKLFF TGTGCCAGCAGCAGAGGAGGGTGGCGTGAAAAACTGTTTTTT
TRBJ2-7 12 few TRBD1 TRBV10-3 CAITGTGGEQYF TGTGCCATCACCGGGACAGGCGGAGAGCAGTACTTC
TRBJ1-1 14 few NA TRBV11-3 CASSLLQGNTEAFF TGTGCCAGCAGCTTGTTACAGGGGAACACTGAAGCTTTCTTT
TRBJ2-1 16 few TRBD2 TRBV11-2 CASSLLAGGGANEQFF TGTGCCAGCAGCTTACTTGCGGGAGGGGGGGCCAATGAGCAGTTCTTC
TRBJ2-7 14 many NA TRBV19 CASSIGGFTYEQYF TGTGCCAGTAGTATAGGAGGATTTACCTACGAGCAGTACTTC
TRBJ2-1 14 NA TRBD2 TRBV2 CASSVQRGYNEQFF TGTGCCAGCAGTGTCCAGCGGGGTTACAATGAGCAGTTCTTC
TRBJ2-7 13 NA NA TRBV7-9 CASSPDRRGEQYF TGTGCCAGCAGCCCGGACAGACGGGGCGAGCAGTACTTC
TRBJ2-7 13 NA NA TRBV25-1 CASSDLPGYEQYF TGTGCCAGCAGTGACCTCCCGGGGTACGAGCAGTACTTC
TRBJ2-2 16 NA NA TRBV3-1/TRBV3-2 CASSQVPPPNTGELFF TGTGCCAGCAGCCAAGTCCCCCCTCCGAACACCGGGGAGCTGTTTTTT
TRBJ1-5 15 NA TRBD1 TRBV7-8 CASSPGTGTGQPQHF TGTGCCAGCAGCCCGGGGACAGGGACTGGTCAGCCCCAGCATTTT
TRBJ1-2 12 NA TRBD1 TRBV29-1 CSVRGQNYGYTF TGCAGCGTTCGGGGACAGAACTATGGCTACACCTTC
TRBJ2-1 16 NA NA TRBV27 CASSRTLAGAKNEQFF TGTGCCAGCAGCCGGACCCTAGCCGGAGCTAAGAATGAGCAGTTCTTC
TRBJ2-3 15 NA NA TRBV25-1 CASSELRELTDTQYF TGTGCCAGCAGTGAATTACGGGAGTTAACAGATACGCAGTATTTT
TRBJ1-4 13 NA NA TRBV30 CACALATNEKLFF TGTGCCTGCGCGCTAGCAACTAATGAAAAACTGTTTTTT
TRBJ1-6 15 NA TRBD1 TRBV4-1 CASSPGTGVNSPLHF TGCGCCAGCAGCCCCGGGACAGGGGTTAATTCACCCCTCCACTTT
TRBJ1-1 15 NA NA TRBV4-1 CASSPPTGMNTEAFF TGCGCCAGCAGCCCCCCGACAGGAATGAACACTGAAGCTTTCTTT
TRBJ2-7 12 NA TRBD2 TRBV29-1 CSVGDYSYEQYF TGCAGCGTTGGGGACTACTCCTACGAGCAGTACTTC
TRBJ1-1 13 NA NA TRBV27 CASSLLSNTEAFF TGTGCCAGCAGTTTACTGTCGAACACTGAAGCTTTCTTT
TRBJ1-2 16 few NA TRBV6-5 CASSYTGSRRTYGYTF TGTGCCAGCAGTTACACCGGGAGCCGGCGAACTTATGGCTACACCTTC
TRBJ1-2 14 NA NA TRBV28 CASTLGARSYGYTF TGTGCCAGCACCCTTGGGGCTCGGAGCTATGGCTACACCTTC
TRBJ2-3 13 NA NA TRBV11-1 CASSGLSTDTQYF TGTGCCAGCAGCGGGCTCAGCACAGATACGCAGTATTTT